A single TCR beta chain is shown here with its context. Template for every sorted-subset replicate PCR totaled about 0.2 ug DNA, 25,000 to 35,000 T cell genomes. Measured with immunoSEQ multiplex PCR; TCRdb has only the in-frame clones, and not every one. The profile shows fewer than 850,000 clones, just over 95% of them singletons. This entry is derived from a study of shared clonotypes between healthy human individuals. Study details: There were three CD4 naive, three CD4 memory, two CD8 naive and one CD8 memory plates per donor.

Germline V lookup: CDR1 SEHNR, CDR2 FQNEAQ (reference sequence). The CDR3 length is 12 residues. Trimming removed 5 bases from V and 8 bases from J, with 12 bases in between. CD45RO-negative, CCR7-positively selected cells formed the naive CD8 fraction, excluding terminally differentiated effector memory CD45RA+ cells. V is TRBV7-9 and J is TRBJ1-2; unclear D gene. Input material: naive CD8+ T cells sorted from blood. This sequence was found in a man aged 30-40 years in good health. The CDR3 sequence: CASSVSPGGYTF. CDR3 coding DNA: TGTGCCAGCAGCGTGTCACCAGGCGGCTACACCTTC.